The clone carrying this TCR beta chain has a handful of counts. Germline trimming cut 6 bases from V and 5 bases from J; bases unmatched to any gene: 12. The CDR3 runs 15 residues. The germline V gene encodes CDR1 SGHVS and CDR2 FQNEAQ. The protocol was immunoSEQ multiplex PCR, while the TCRdb copy is restricted to in-frame clones and leaves out a portion. Among a few hundred thousand clones listed, just under 85% were seen once. The data derive from a study of blood T cell repertoires in COVID-19. The sequence was collected from a man between 35 and 55 years old who had recovered from COVID-19. Input material: PBMCs or T cells enriched from blood (not recorded which). V usage is TRBV7-8 and J usage is TRBJ2-7, with TRBD2 matching over 8 bases. The CDR3 nucleotides read TGTGCCAGCAGTCTTACCGGGACTAGTAGCAACGAGCAGTACTTC. Residues: CASSLTGTSSNEQYF.